The next 8 T cell receptor beta chains were all read from a single sample in a study of metastatic and nonmetastatic thyroid tumors. TCRdb re-called clones via MiXCR from the PCR reads. This table holds 15,000 to 20,000 clones, approximately 29% found once. Thyroid surgery was performed in patients who had received no treatment beforehand. Material for sequencing was adjacent normal tissue. These receptors were obtained from a female donor with papillary thyroid cancer or a benign thyroid nodule (not recorded which). Some clones in this sample may be carry-over from other donors' samples.

The chain links TRBV12-3 or TRBV12-4 to TRBJ1-2; TRBD1 aligns across 7 bases. The trim removed 8 bases at V and 4 bases at J, leaving 4 bases unmatched. CDR3 length: 12 amino acids. The CDR3 DNA sequence: TGTGCCAGCGCATGGACAGGCTATGGCTACACCTTC. Its protein is CASAWTGYGYTF.

This clone is classed as medium-sized (0.01 to 0.1%). This chain links TRBV28 with TRBJ1-1; D gene unclear. In germline, CDR1 is MDHEN, CDR2 SYDVKM. Trimming stripped 5 bases from V and 4 bases from J, with 20 bases between. The CDR3 extends over 16 amino acids. In DNA form, the CDR3 reads TGTGCCAGCAGTCCACCCCCCCGAGCCTATGGCACTGAAGCTTTCTTT. It specifies CASSPPPRAYGTEAFF.

This clone was recorded a few times. The chain uses TRBV6-5 and TRBJ2-1, with D maybe TRBD2 (6 bases). The CDR3 totals 15 residues. The germline V gene has CDR1 MNHEY and CDR2 SVGAGI. Trimming cost V 4 bases and J 4 bases, with 14 bases left between them. The CDR3 sequence is CASSSDGSRYNEQFF. CDR3 nucleotide sequence: TGTGCCAGCAGTTCAGACGGGAGCCGATACAATGAGCAGTTCTTC.

The chain carries TRBV7-2 and TRBJ2-1; TRBD2 aligns across 8 bases. CDR1 and CDR2 (germline): SGHTA, FQGNSA. The CDR3 runs to 13 residues. Trimming took 5 bases from V and 7 from J; bases not matched to a gene: 4. The CDR3 loop is CASSPLAGNEQFF. For the CDR3, the DNA is TGTGCCAGCAGCCCCTTAGCGGGAAATGAGCAGTTCTTC.

This clone is deemed medium-sized. The chain employs TRBV2 and TRBJ2-7; 7 bases align to TRBD2. Per germline, CDR1 SNHLY and CDR2 FYNNEI. Unmatched junction bases numbered 4, after V lost 2 bases and J lost 0 bases. CDR3 length equals 15 residues. The CDR3 nucleotides are TGTGCCAGCAGTGAAAGGAGCGGGAACTCCTACGAGCAGTACTTC. This encodes CASSERSGNSYEQYF.

The V and J genes are TRBV2 and TRBJ2-2; TRBD2 might be the D (7 bases). Germline V gives CDR1 SNHLY, CDR2 FYNNEI. CDR3 length: 16 amino acids. Trimming took off 5 bases at V and 6 bases at J, with 19 bases between the two ends. The CDR3 sequence is CASSYEEGGSPGELFF. DNA of the CDR3: TGTGCCAGCAGTTACGAGGAGGGGGGGTCCCCCGGGGAGCTGTTTTTT. The whole variable domain, filled in from reference TRBV2 and TRBJ2-2, reads EPEVTQTPSHQVTQMGQEVILRCVPISNHLYFYWYRQILGQKVEFLVSFYNNEISEKSEIFDDQFSVERPDGSNFTLKIRSTKLEDSAMYFCASSYEEGGSPGELFFGEGSRLTVL.

V is TRBV4-2 and J is TRBJ1-2; D may be TRBD1 (6 bases). CDR3 length: 15 amino acids. The ends were cut back, 3 bases at V and 1 base at J, with 12 bases in the middle. Germline V gene sequence: CDR1 LGHNA, CDR2 YNFKEQ. CDR3 amino acids: CASSQTGTLNYGYTF. CDR3 DNA: TGTGCCAGCAGCCAGACCGGGACACTTAACTATGGCTACACCTTC.

This clone was recorded many times. The chain joins TRBV10-3 to TRBJ2-1, with D possibly being TRBD1 (6 bases). V was clipped by 7 bases and J by 3 bases, with 16 bases between them. Germline CDR1 and CDR2: ENHRY and SYGVKD. The CDR3 is 15 amino acids. CDR3 nucleotides: TGTGCCATCAAGGGTTTGGGGACAATCTACAATGAGCAGTTCTTC. This gives the protein CAIKGLGTIYNEQFF.